A single sample is the source of the 28 T cell receptor beta chains below, sequenced in a study of cytomegalovirus exposure and HLA in healthy donors (dated by TCRdb to about 2017). The library came from the immunoSEQ multiplex PCR assay. The multiplex PCR relied on a mix of 60 forward primers for TCR Vbeta segments and 13 reverse primers for TCR Jbeta segments. The source is immuneACCESS, and TCRdb retained only in-frame sequences with V and J called. Part of the clones is not carried over; for the studies checked, unresolved V genes explain less than half of this, and the remainder is unexplained. The sample table holds some 160,000 clones, of which more than 65% were seen once. The ten largest clonotypes hold roughly 0.5% of the sample. Sequenced: PBMCs. The receptors were gathered from a woman aged 50 to 60 in good health and CMV-seronegative.

There are a few counts of this clone. The chain links TRBV7-2 to TRBJ2-7; 7 nucleotides match TRBD2. Germline loops: CDR1 SGHTA, CDR2 FQGNSA. This CDR3 comprises 17 residues. After removal of 5 bases from V and 0 bases from J, the junction contained 13 bases not matched to a gene. DNA for the CDR3: TGTGCCAGCAGCCACCCTTGGGGAGGGCTTAGCTCCTACGAGCAGTACTTC. Translation gives CASSHPWGGLSSYEQYF.

This clone was seen once. The J gene is TRBJ2-7, the V gene TRBV19, with a tentative D call TRBD2 (7 bases). CDR3 length: 14 residues. Trimming removed 10 bases at V and 2 bases at J, with 18 bases between. The germline V gene has CDR1 LNHDA and CDR2 SQIVND (reference sequence). The CDR3 DNA reads as TGTGCCACCTCCCGGGGGGCCTATCCCTACGAGCAGTACTTC. The encoded protein is CATSRGAYPYEQYF.

The chain uses TRBV20-1 and TRBJ1-1; D unclear. The CDR3 runs 11 residues. Germline V gives CDR1 DFQATT, CDR2 SNEGSKA (reference sequence). V lost 6 bases, J lost 4 bases, and 9 bases lay in between. The CDR3 sequence is CSAPRSTEAFF. CDR3 sequence (DNA): TGCAGTGCCCCGCGGAGCACTGAAGCTTTCTTT.

The chain couples TRBV5-1 to TRBJ2-1, with 7 bases identical to TRBD2. Germline CDR1 reads SGHRS; CDR2 reads YFSETQ. J was trimmed by 4 bases and V by 4 bases; bases with no gene match: 8. CDR3 length: 15 residues. CDR3 residues: CASSGGDYQYNEQFF. The CDR3 coding sequence is TGCGCCAGCAGCGGGGGGGACTACCAATACAATGAGCAGTTCTTC. The full variable domain, in which reference TRBV5-1 and TRBJ2-1 provide the parts outside the CDR3, is KAGVTQTPRYLIKTRGQQVTLSCSPISGHRSVSWYQQTPGQGLQFLFEYFSETQRNKGNFPGRFSGRQFSNSRSEMNVSTLELGDSALYLCASSGGDYQYNEQFFGPGTRLTVL.

The J gene is TRBJ2-7, the V gene TRBV27, with TRBD1 matching 7 bases. Germline CDR1 and CDR2: MNHEY and SMNVEV (reference sequence). The CDR3 consists of 14 residues. J gave up 0 bases and V 5 bases, and 4 bases lay outside the gene matches. The CDR3 sequence is CASSRQGLSYEQYF. The CDR3 DNA is TGTGCCAGCAGTCGACAGGGTCTCTCCTACGAGCAGTACTTC.

The chain links TRBV5-6 to TRBJ2-1, with 8 bases lining up with TRBD2. J gave up 0 bases and V 4 bases, and 3 bases lay outside the gene matches. The CDR3 loop spans 15 amino acids. Germline CDR1 reads SGHDT; CDR2 reads YYEEEE. CDR3 residues: CASSRRGGSYNEQFF. In DNA form, the CDR3 reads TGTGCCAGCAGCCGCCGGGGGGGCTCCTACAATGAGCAGTTCTTC.

The chain employs TRBV28 and TRBJ1-2; 8 bases align to TRBD1. After removal of 11 bases from V and 8 bases from J, the junction contained 7 bases not matched to a gene. Germline CDR1 and CDR2: MDHEN and SYDVKM. The CDR3 covers 11 residues. The CDR3 DNA follows: TGTGCCGGACAGGGACCCTACGGCTACACCTTC. Translated: CAGQGPYGYTF.

The chain carries TRBV28 and TRBJ1-2, with TRBD1 as a possible D gene (6 bases). The CDR3 covers 14 residues. Per the germline V gene, CDR1 is MDHEN and CDR2 is SYDVKM. V was cut by 2 bases and J by 4 bases, with 11 bases left in between. DNA for the CDR3: TGTGCCAGCAGTTTAGGGTGGACAGTCTATGGCTACACCTTC. The encoded protein is CASSLGWTVYGYTF.

This chain uses TRBV18 with TRBJ2-5; D possibly corresponds to TRBD1 (6 bases). The CDR3 is made up of 13 amino acids. The germline CDR1 and CDR2 sequences are KGHSH and LQKENI. Trimming shortened V by 2 bases and J by 5 bases, and 9 bases separated the two germline ends. Here the CDR3 DNA reads TGTGCCAGCTCACCAGGGGGCGATGAGACCCAGTACTTC. The encoded protein is CASSPGGDETQYF.

The chain joins TRBV21-1 to TRBJ2-7; the D call TRBD2 from the table was never checked on the DNA. TRBV21-1 is deemed a pseudogene. The CDR3 length is 15 residues. The CDR3 DNA follows: TGTGCCAGCAGCCCACTAGAGGAGGGAACCTACGAGCAGTACTTC. This encodes CASSPLEEGTYEQYF.

This clone was seen once. The chain combines TRBV4-3 with TRBJ1-4; D possibly corresponds to TRBD1 (5 bases). This CDR3 has 16 amino acids. V dropped 4 bases and J dropped 7 bases, with 19 bases sitting between them. Germline lookup yields CDR1 LGHNA and CDR2 YSLEER. This chain's CDR3 is CASSPVEGARGEKLFF. CDR3 nucleotides: TGCGCCAGCAGCCCCGTTGAAGGGGCGCGGGGTGAAAAACTGTTTTTT.

The V gene is TRBV27, the J gene TRBJ2-1, with D unresolved. The CDR3 loop spans 12 amino acids. Germline values: CDR1 MNHEY, CDR2 SMNVEV (reference sequence). V lost 3 bases to trimming and J lost 6 bases, with 6 bases between them. Here the CDR3 reads CASSLVGNEQFF. The CDR3 bases are TGTGCCAGCAGTTTGGTCGGCAATGAGCAGTTCTTC.

The genes are TRBV6-1 and TRBJ1-1; perhaps TRBD1 as D (6 bases). V dropped 3 bases and J dropped 12 bases, with 14 bases sitting between them. The CDR3 contains 12 residues. Looked up from germline, CDR1 is MNHNS and CDR2 is SASEGT. Here the CDR3 reads CASSELPGETFF. The CDR3 region has the DNA TGTGCCAGCAGTGAGCTTCCAGGGGAGACTTTCTTT.

The sample holds one count of this clone. The chain has TRBV7-6 and TRBJ1-5, with TRBD1 identical over 8 bases. The CDR3 contains 15 residues. Germline V gives CDR1 SGHVS, CDR2 FNYEAQ. The V gene end was trimmed by 5 bases and the J gene end by 7 bases; junction bases not matched to a gene: 10. In DNA form, the CDR3 reads TGTGCCAGCAGCCCGGGAGGACAGGGAAAACAGCCCCAGCATTTT. It codes for CASSPGGQGKQPQHF.

The V call is TRBV6-5, the J call TRBJ1-2, with 7 bases that match TRBD1. V dropped 0 bases and J dropped 4; count of bases not matched to a gene: 5. Per germline, CDR1 MNHEY and CDR2 SVGAGI. The CDR3 covers 15 residues. The CDR3 DNA sequence: TGTGCCAGCAGTTACTCGGGACAGAACTTCTATGGCTACACCTTC. Translated, it gives CASSYSGQNFYGYTF.

Remarks on this clone: One end of the junction varies from germline; a read error may be responsible. This chain links TRBV11-2 with TRBJ1-2, with no clear D. The germline V gene has CDR1 SGHAT and CDR2 FQNNGV. The CDR3 has 15 residues. The CDR3, as DNA: TGTGCCAGCAGCTTAGAGCCATTTACGGACTATGGCTACGCCTTC. Translating gives CASSLEPFTDYGYAF.

This chain joins TRBV28 and TRBJ1-5, with a tentative D call TRBD1 (5 bases). In germline, CDR1 is MDHEN, CDR2 SYDVKM. The germline V and J ends were trimmed by 7 bases and 9 bases, with 16 bases remaining between them. The CDR3 runs to 13 residues. The CDR3 is CASKSRDLGPQHF. Here the CDR3 DNA reads TGTGCCAGCAAGTCTCGGGACTTGGGGCCCCAGCATTTT.

This sequence joins TRBV18 and TRBJ2-7; TRBD1 matches at 8 bases. Germline loops: CDR1 KGHSH, CDR2 LQKENI. V was clipped by 3 bases and J by 0 bases; unmatched bases: 4. This CDR3 region has 15 residues. CDR3 nucleotides: TGTGCCAGCTCACCCCGGGACAGGAACTCCTACGAGCAGTACTTC. Protein product: CASSPRDRNSYEQYF.

The chain joins TRBV9 to TRBJ1-2; no reliable D call. In germline, CDR1 is SGDLS, CDR2 YYNGEE. The CDR3 consists of 16 residues. V was trimmed by 0 bases and J by 2 bases, leaving 14 bases between them. CDR3 DNA: TGTGCCAGCAGCGTAGCTCCCGGCCCGGAGAACTATGGCTACACCTTC. The encoded protein is CASSVAPGPENYGYTF.

The chain couples TRBV6-5 to TRBJ1-5; maybe TRBD1 (6 bases). The CDR3 runs to 13 residues. Trimming removed 2 bases at V and 7 bases at J, with 9 bases between. CDR1 is MNHEY and CDR2 is SVGAGI in the germline V gene. The CDR3 here is CASSYRGGQPQHF. In DNA, the CDR3 is TGTGCCAGCAGTTACCGGGGGGGCCAGCCCCAGCATTTT.

The gene calls are TRBV19 and TRBJ2-2, with TRBD2 identical over 7 bases. V was pared by 7 bases and J by 4 bases, with 6 bases of the junction left unmatched. Per germline, CDR1 LNHDA and CDR2 SQIVND (reference sequence). The CDR3 is 14 amino acids. The CDR3 nucleotides read TGTGCCAGTACCCCGCTAGCGGCCACCGGGGAGCTGTTTTTT. Translating gives CASTPLAATGELFF. Supplemented by reference TRBV19 and TRBJ2-2, the full variable domain reads DGGITQSPKYLFRKEGQNVTLSCEQNLNHDAMYWYRQDPGQGLRLIYYSQIVNDFQKGDIAEGYSVSREKKESFPLTVTSAQKNPTAFYLCASTPLAATGELFFGEGSRLTVL.

This clone has a handful of counts. The chain is built from TRBV11-2 and TRBJ1-2, with unresolved D. Trimming shortened V by 6 bases and J by 2 bases, and 16 bases separated the two germline ends. The V gene's germline CDR1 is SGHAT and CDR2 FQNNGV. The CDR3 sequence is 15 residues long. DNA for the CDR3: TGTGCCAGCAGTCCAGACATAAACTCGAACTATGGCTACACCTTC. As protein: CASSPDINSNYGYTF. Complete variable domain (other parts from reference TRBV11-2 and TRBJ1-2): EAGVAQSPRYKIIEKRQSVAFWCNPISGHATLYWYQQILGQGPKLLIQFQNNGVVDDSQLPKDRFSAERLKGVDSTLKIQPAKLEDSAVYLCASSPDINSNYGYTFGSGTRLTVV.

This chain uses TRBV19 with TRBJ2-7; the match to TRBD2 covers 8 bases. Trimming cost V 6 bases and J 3 bases; bases outside gene matches: 10. Per the germline V gene, CDR1 is LNHDA and CDR2 is SQIVND (reference sequence). There are 15 residues in the CDR3. CDR3 amino acids: CASSPTGGWGYEQYF. In nucleotides, the CDR3 is TGTGCCAGTAGCCCGACGGGAGGGTGGGGCTACGAGCAGTACTTC. The variable domain in full, with the rest retrieved from reference TRBV19 and TRBJ2-7, is DGGITQSPKYLFRKEGQNVTLSCEQNLNHDAMYWYRQDPGQGLRLIYYSQIVNDFQKGDIAEGYSVSREKKESFPLTVTSAQKNPTAFYLCASSPTGGWGYEQYFGPGTRLTVT.

The chain uses TRBV18 and TRBJ1-1, with D perhaps TRBD1 (6 bases). Between the trimmed V and J ends, which lost 3 bases and 1 base, there was a span of 9 bases. The germline gives CDR1 KGHSH, CDR2 LQKENI. The CDR3 is 14 amino acids. This CDR3 is CASSPRQANTEAFF. The CDR3 bases are TGTGCCAGCTCACCGCGACAGGCGAACACTGAAGCTTTCTTT.

V is TRBV11-2 and J is TRBJ1-1, with D tentatively TRBD1 (6 bases). Trimming left V 4 bases short and J 0 bases short, with 15 bases between. CDR1 is SGHAT, CDR2 FQNNGV, per germline. The CDR3 is 16 amino acids. The CDR3 sequence: CASSSQTGTMNTEAFF. The CDR3 DNA is TGTGCCAGCAGCTCACAAACCGGGACAATGAACACTGAAGCTTTCTTT.

The V and J genes are TRBV5-4 and TRBJ2-3; no clear D. Trimming removed 0 bases from V and 2 bases from J, with 7 bases in between. Germline CDR1 is SGHNT and CDR2 is YYREEE (reference sequence). The CDR3 sequence is 14 residues long. The CDR3 DNA reads TGTGCCAGCAGCTTGGCTTTGTACACAGATACGCAGTATTTT. This translates into CASSLALYTDTQYF.

The chain has TRBV7-9 and TRBJ2-7; no clear D. Germline V lookup: CDR1 SEHNR, CDR2 FQNEAQ (reference sequence). The CDR3 contains 15 residues. V was shortened by 7 bases and J by 1 base, with 17 bases between the two germline ends. DNA for the CDR3: TGTGCCAGCACTAGACCGACCCCCGGGTCCTACGAGCAGTACTTC. It codes for CASTRPTPGSYEQYF.

The chain links TRBV6-5 to TRBJ2-7; TRBD1 matches 8 bases. CDR3 length: 14 residues. V trimming: 5 bases; J trimming: 3 bases; junction bases outside the gene matches: 6. The germline gives CDR1 MNHEY, CDR2 SVGAGI. CDR3 amino acids: CASSSGQGYYEQYF. As DNA, the CDR3 is TGTGCCAGCAGTAGTGGACAGGGATACTACGAGCAGTACTTC.